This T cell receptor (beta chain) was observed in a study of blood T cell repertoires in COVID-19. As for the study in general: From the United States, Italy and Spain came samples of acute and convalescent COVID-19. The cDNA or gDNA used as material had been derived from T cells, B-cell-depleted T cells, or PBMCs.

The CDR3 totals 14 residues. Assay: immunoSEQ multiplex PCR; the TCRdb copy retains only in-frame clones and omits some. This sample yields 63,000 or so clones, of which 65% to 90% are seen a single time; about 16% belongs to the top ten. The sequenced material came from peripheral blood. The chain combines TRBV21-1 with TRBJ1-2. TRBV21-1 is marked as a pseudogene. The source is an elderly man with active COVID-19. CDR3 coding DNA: TGTGCCAGCAGCAAAGTATTTGGAGGTTGGGGCTACACCTTC. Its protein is CASSKVFGGWGYTF.